Shown below are 20 T cell receptor beta chains from a single sample sequenced in a study of CD8+CD57+ T cells in acquired aplastic anemia. Profiling that covered TCR beta VDJ and CDR3 relied on genomic DNA as its template. TCRdb re-called the reads with MiXCR, one entry per CDR3 protein. The sample consists of 62,000 or so distinct CDR3 sequences, 50% to 55% of them appearing once. Sequenced input: sorted CD4+, CD8+, or CD8+CD57+ T cells (not recorded which) from PBMCs. These receptors originate from a human donor in good health, serving as a control.

This clonotype was found a few times. The chain uses TRBV20-1 and TRBJ2-3; 10 bases line up with TRBD2. In germline, CDR1 is DFQATT, CDR2 SNEGSKA (reference sequence). After removal of 1 base from V and 1 base from J, the junction contained 11 bases not matched to a gene. CDR3 length: 18 amino acids. The CDR3 DNA sequence: TGCAGTGCTAGAGGTTGGGCGAGCGGGGGGGCCGGCACAGATACGCAGTATTTT. This sequence encodes CSARGWASGGAGTDTQYF.

Only a few counts were recorded for this clonotype. The chain recombines TRBV15 with TRBJ1-6, with D perhaps TRBD1 (5 bases). Germline-derived CDR1 and CDR2 are LNHNV and YYDKDF (reference sequence). The CDR3 length is 12 residues. V lost 6 bases, J lost 7 bases, and 7 bases lay in between. In DNA, the CDR3 is TGTGCCACCAGATCAGGGAATTCACCCCTCCACTTT. It specifies CATRSGNSPLHF.

The J gene is TRBJ1-5, the V gene TRBV10-3, with 11 nucleotides matching TRBD1. V was clipped by 6 bases and J by 6 bases; unmatched bases: 7. Germline assignment: CDR1 ENHRY and CDR2 SYGVKD. The CDR3 consists of 15 residues. DNA of the CDR3: TGTGCCATCAGACTGGGACAGGGGGATGGTCAGCCCCAGCATTTT. Translation gives CAIRLGQGDGQPQHF.

Many counts were recorded for this clonotype. The DNA of the CDR3 is TGTGCCAGCAGCCAGTCAGGAGATACGCAGTATTTT. Translating gives CASSQSGDTQYF. The V and J genes are TRBV3-1 and TRBJ2-3; D is ambiguous. V lost 3 bases, J lost 5 bases, and 6 bases lay in between. The CDR3 spans 12 residues. Germline V gene lookup returns CDR1 LGHDT and CDR2 YNNKEL (reference sequence).

This clonotype was seen more than once but under ten times. The J gene is TRBJ2-6, the V gene TRBV29-1, with D possibly called TRBD1 or TRBD2 (5 bases each). From germline, CDR1 is SQVTM and CDR2 ANQGSEA. The ends were cut back, 4 bases at V and 0 bases at J, with 16 bases in the middle. The CDR3 has 17 residues. The CDR3 region has the DNA TGCAGCGTTGTCAGGCCAGGGACCTCCTCTGGGGCCAACGTCCTGACTTTC. It encodes CSVVRPGTSSGANVLTF.

This clonotype occurred a few times. CDR3 residues: CASSVVSDTQYF. The CDR3 DNA follows: TGTGCCAGCAGCGTAGTTTCGGATACGCAGTATTTT. The V and J genes are TRBV7-2 and TRBJ2-3; D call uncertain. CDR1 SGHTA and CDR2 FQGNSA come from the germline V gene. The CDR3 contains 12 residues. Trimming left V 5 bases short and J 6 bases short, with 9 bases between.

This clonotype was recorded only once. This chain links TRBV19 with TRBJ1-2; D call uncertain. The germline V gene has CDR1 LNHDA and CDR2 SQIVND (reference sequence). The V end lost 0 bases, the J end lost 4 bases, and 6 bases lay between the germline ends. The CDR3 has 13 residues. As DNA, the CDR3 is TGTGCCAGTAGTATAGAGCCAGTCTATGGCTACACCTTC. Translated: CASSIEPVYGYTF.

This chain links TRBV20-1 with TRBJ2-5; TRBD1 agrees at 11 bases. The CDR3 consists of 16 residues. After removal of 1 base from V and 3 bases from J, the junction contained 7 bases not matched to a gene. The germline CDR1 and CDR2 sequences are DFQATT and SNEGSKA (reference sequence). CDR3 sequence reads: CSARGLGTGGKETQYF. In DNA, the CDR3 is TGCAGTGCTAGAGGCCTCGGGACAGGGGGGAAAGAGACCCAGTACTTC.

The rearrangement uses TRBV2 and TRBJ2-7; weak D call: TRBD2 (5 bases). V was pared by 5 bases and J by 3 bases, with 11 bases between. The CDR3 is 13 amino acids. The germline CDR1 and CDR2 sequences are SNHLY and FYNNEI. The chain's CDR3 is CASSPDGGYEQYF. The CDR3 bases are TGTGCCAGCAGTCCGGACGGAGGCTACGAGCAGTACTTC.

V gene TRBV15 combines with J gene TRBJ1-1, with D possibly matching TRBD1 (5 bases). V lost 7 bases, J lost 0 bases, and 9 bases lay in between. Germline V gene sequence: CDR1 LNHNV, CDR2 YYDKDF (reference sequence). This CDR3 has 13 residues. In nucleotides, the CDR3 is TGTGCCACCAAGGCGACAGTGAACACTGAAGCTTTCTTT. Encoded protein: CATKATVNTEAFF. Full variable domain (rest looked up from reference TRBV15 and TRBJ1-1): DAMVIQNPRYQVTQFGKPVTLSCSQTLNHNVMYWYQQKSSQAPKLLFHYYDKDFNNEADTPDNFQSRRPNTSFCFLDIRSPGLGDTAMYLCATKATVNTEAFFGQGTRLTVV.

CDR3 protein: CASSRDNPGDTQYF. The CDR3 DNA follows: TGTGCCAGCAGCCGGGACAACCCGGGGGATACGCAGTATTTT. V usage is TRBV7-6 and J usage is TRBJ2-3, with D possibly TRBD1 on 6 matching bases. The CDR3 extends over 14 amino acids. With 5 bases removed from V and 6 bases from J, the gap between germline ends came to 15 bases. Germline V gene sequence: CDR1 SGHVS, CDR2 FNYEAQ.

This clonotype was seen ten or more times. The chain uses TRBV2 and TRBJ2-5; D is tentatively TRBD1 or TRBD2 (5 bases each). This CDR3 is built from 14 residues. Germline V gene sequence: CDR1 SNHLY, CDR2 FYNNEI. Trimming removed 2 bases at V and 5 bases at J, with 12 bases between. DNA of the CDR3: TGTGCCAGCAGTGAAATTCGAGGGGTCGAGACCCAGTACTTC. Translated, it gives CASSEIRGVETQYF.

This clonotype has at least ten counts. The rearrangement uses TRBV5-6 and TRBJ1-2; D possibly corresponds to TRBD1 (6 bases). Germline assignment: CDR1 SGHDT and CDR2 YYEEEE. V was trimmed by 4 bases and J by 8 bases, leaving 12 bases between them. This CDR3 has 12 residues. In DNA, the CDR3 is TGTGCCAGCAGCCCCGGGGGGGCGGGCTACACCTTC. Translating it yields CASSPGGAGYTF.

The chain is built from TRBV9 and TRBJ2-5; D is ambiguous. Germline assignment: CDR1 SGDLS and CDR2 YYNGEE. The CDR3 spans 15 residues. Trimming removed 0 bases from V and 5 bases from J, with 14 bases in between. The CDR3: CASSVGGSWLETQYF. The CDR3 bases are TGTGCCAGCAGCGTAGGCGGCAGCTGGTTGGAGACCCAGTACTTC.

V usage is TRBV19 and J usage is TRBJ1-1; perhaps TRBD1 as D (5 bases). The CDR3 covers 13 residues. Germline lookup yields CDR1 LNHDA and CDR2 SQIVND (reference sequence). The V gene lost 4 bases and the J gene lost 2 bases, with 8 bases spanning the gap. The CDR3 coding sequence is TGTGCCAGTAGTACCACAGGAAACACTGAAGCTTTCTTT. As protein: CASSTTGNTEAFF.

The rearrangement uses TRBV2 and TRBJ1-6, with a weak D call TRBD1 (5 bases). This CDR3 comprises 16 residues. The V gene's germline CDR1 is SNHLY and CDR2 FYNNEI. The germline V and J ends were trimmed by 9 bases and 1 base, with 16 bases remaining between them. The CDR3 region has the DNA TGTGCCAGTTGTCGGGACTTAGGGTCCTATAATTCACCCCTCCACTTT. Protein sequence: CASCRDLGSYNSPLHF.

The rearrangement links TRBV15 to TRBJ1-6; D not resolved. From germline, CDR1 is LNHNV and CDR2 YYDKDF (reference sequence). The CDR3 consists of 14 residues. The germline V and J ends were trimmed by 0 bases and 6 bases, with 6 bases remaining between them. The CDR3 sequence is CATSRDSLNSPLHF. DNA for the CDR3: TGTGCCACCAGCAGAGACAGTCTTAATTCACCCCTCCACTTT. The whole variable domain, remainder taken from reference TRBV15 and TRBJ1-6, is DAMVIQNPRYQVTQFGKPVTLSCSQTLNHNVMYWYQQKSSQAPKLLFHYYDKDFNNEADTPDNFQSRRPNTSFCFLDIRSPGLGDTAMYLCATSRDSLNSPLHFGNGTRLTVT.

This clonotype came up many times. This chain joins TRBV7-9 and TRBJ1-3; D is unclear. Germline lookup yields CDR1 SEHNR and CDR2 FQNEAQ (reference sequence). The CDR3 length is 15 residues. V was clipped by 1 base and J by 0 bases, with 7 bases between them. CDR3 region: CASSLVAGSGNTIYF. CDR3 nucleotides: TGTGCCAGCAGCTTAGTGGCAGGCTCTGGAAACACCATATATTTT. Drawing the rest from reference TRBV7-9 and TRBJ1-3, the complete variable domain is DTGVSQNPRHKITKRGQNVTFRCDPISEHNRLYWYRQTLGQGPEFLTYFQNEAQLEKSRLLSDRFSAERPKGSFSTLEIQRTEQGDSAMYLCASSLVAGSGNTIYFGEGSWLTVV.

The chain joins TRBV19 to TRBJ1-1; weak D call: TRBD1 (6 bases). CDR1 and CDR2 from the germline V gene are LNHDA and SQIVND (reference sequence). V lost 4 bases to trimming and J lost 6 bases, with 18 bases between them. The length of the CDR3 is 15 residues. The CDR3 loop is CASSKGEAGEAEAFF. The CDR3 bases are TGTGCCAGTAGTAAAGGAGAAGCAGGGGAGGCTGAAGCTTTCTTT.

The table lists this clonotype with many counts. The chain recombines TRBV30 with TRBJ1-2, with D maybe TRBD1 (5 bases). The germline CDR1 and CDR2 sequences are GTSNPN and SVGIG (reference sequence). V was clipped by 1 base and J by 2 bases, with 14 bases between them. The CDR3 extends over 15 amino acids. The CDR3 loop is CAWSGGRAGNYGYTF. The CDR3 DNA follows: TGTGCCTGGAGTGGAGGCAGGGCAGGGAACTATGGCTACACCTTC.